This T cell receptor beta chain was retrieved from a study of Tregs in tolerant kidney transplant recipients (dated by TCRdb to the late 2010s). For the study in its entirety: Transplants used related donors with nonmyeloablative bone marrow transplantation; mixed chimerism was transient in the human trials. For 15 to 20 days, sorted recipient Tregs were cultured with IL-2 and irradiated activated donor B cells, with a restimulation on day 11. Once the B cell culture was finished, the cells were sorted into two populations: CD4+CD8-CD25+CD127- and CD4+CD8-4-1BB+CD40L-. Activated donor B cells were produced by a roughly ten-day culture on irradiated CD40L-expressing 3T3 cells in the presence of cyclosporin A and IL-4. Additional Treg samples were obtained by sorting recipient CD4+CD25+CD127- cells from a roughly 3-day mixed lymphocyte reaction with belatacept, in some cases after a subsequent roughly five-day donor restimulation. During sorting of primary belatacept mixed lymphocyte reaction cultures, recipient cells were distinguished from donor cells with antibodies. The study used TCRbeta sequencing to identify donor-specific regulatory T cells before combined kidney and bone marrow transplantation, then tracked those cells after transplant. Study-level results and caveats: Although technical replication error seemed to be minimal, the question of biological reproducibility was not addressed directly. Donor-specific Treg expansion exceeded global Treg expansion in tolerant patients, suggesting antigen-driven rather than nonspecific expansion. Because only a small number of patients were included, the study had limitations, and the results will need to be validated in larger populations as well as under other immunosuppression protocols. For some patients, the PCR primers changed as time went on, which meant samples from those patients could not be compared with one another at the nucleotide level. Expanding Tregs with activated donor B cells appeared to identify the most biologically relevant and donor-specific TCRbeta repertoire.

What this sample's time point label stands for: blood sample drawn before combined kidney and bone marrow transplant. Several combined kidney and bone marrow transplant recipients from the ITN036ST trial were included as patients, and samples were available only from these trial subjects. Healthy control blood was separated into PBMCs by Ficoll density gradient and cryopreserved, and patient PBMCs were collected both before and after transplant. For TCRbeta CDR3 sequencing, genomic DNA from the sorted cells was extracted using the QIAGEN DNeasy Blood and Tissue Kit. Through immunoSEQ, high-throughput TCRbeta CDR3 sequencing was done commercially, including PCR amplification with internal controls and bias correction. In the source study's methods: Unique productive TCRbeta sequences were defined by CDR3 nucleotide sequence when primers matched and otherwise by CDR3 amino acid sequence together with Vbeta and Jbeta genes. A sequence was defined as donor-reactive if the sequence was expanded at least 5-fold in CFSE-low cells compared with unstimulated cells and had a frequency of at least 0.01% in CFSE-low cells. Jensen-Shannon divergence calculated on the top 100 TCRbeta sequences ranked by frequency was used to measure repertoire divergence. When a sample had multiple sequencing runs, each run was corrected for sorting error separately and the runs were then pooled. The immuneACCESS repertoire file appears here via TCRdb, limited to in-frame rearrangements. These files lack a portion of the clones; in checked studies, under half of the deficit traces to unresolved V genes, and the cause of the others is not known. V and J calls and clone size follow that table, whereas D and trimming were derived from the DNA. The sample table holds 9,500 to 11,000 clones, of which around 90% were seen once. The top ten constitute roughly 6% of the sample.

As for this clone: Its antigen specificity is not known. Base qualities are not recorded, but no much larger clone differs from it by a single base.

The sequencing here drew on Tregs from blood cultured with allogeneic cells, taken before the transplant. This clonotype originated in a human patient who received a combined kidney and bone marrow transplant.

Here is the DNA: TGTGCCAGCAGCCAAGGTCAGGGGATCTACTATGGCTACACCTTC. Translated, it reads CASSQGQGIYYGYTF. Recombination connected TRBV4-2 to TRBJ1-2; TRBD1 might be the D gene, on 6 matching bases. Deletion took 1 base off V and 3 bases off J, with a span of 12 bases between the germline ends. The CDR3 numbers 15 residues from cysteine through phenylalanine. Only the CDR3 portion is preserved as DNA: 45 bases, with reading frame beginning at the first base. CDR1 and CDR2 are read off the germline V gene as LGHNA and YNFKEQ.